A selection of T cell receptor beta chains follows, all from one sample in a study of blood T cell repertoires in COVID-19. Some clones are missing from TCRdb's copy, which holds only in-frame ones; the method was immunoSEQ multiplex PCR. The data show nearly 110,000 clones, with 70% to 80% seen just once and under 8% held by the top ten. The sequenced sample was peripheral blood. The receptors stem from a man older than 75 with COVID-19, enrolled during active disease. The CDR3 runs from the conserved cysteine through the conserved F or W. Each record gives: clone size, D gene, V gene, J gene, CDR3 protein, CDR3 DNA. The D gene is left open where the match is weak. Clone size is not always given. Where it is, it says once, few, many or a class for expanded clones.

-	-	TRBV19	TRBJ1-2	CASSKAGERDYGYTF	TGTGCCAGTAGTAAGGCCGGGGAAAGGGACTATGGCTACACCTTC
few	TRBD1	TRBV7-2	TRBJ2-7	CASSSGTGGNEQYF	TGTGCCAGCAGCTCAGGGACAGGGGGAAACGAGCAGTACTTC
-	TRBD1	TRBV3-1/TRBV3-2	TRBJ2-7	CASSLQGARYEQYF	TGTGCCAGCAGCCTGCAGGGGGCGAGGTACGAGCAGTACTTC
-	-	TRBV5-1	TRBJ1-2	CASSSRGGYGYTF	TGCGCCAGCAGCTCCAGGGGTGGCTATGGCTACACCTTC
-	TRBD2	TRBV28	TRBJ2-5	CASRTSGRIPQYF	TGTGCCAGCAGGACTAGCGGGAGAATCCCCCAGTACTTC
few	-	TRBV4-1	TRBJ1-5	CASSRTATSNQPQHF	TGCGCCAGCAGCCGGACAGCCACTAGCAATCAGCCCCAGCATTTT
-	TRBD1	TRBV3-1/TRBV3-2	TRBJ1-1	CASSQGDRMNTEAFF	TGTGCCAGCAGCCAAGGGGACAGAATGAACACTGAAGCTTTCTTT
once	TRBD2	TRBV9	TRBJ2-7	CASSANPGGDYEQYF	TGTGCCAGCAGCGCCAATCCGGGAGGGGACTACGAGCAGTACTTC
-	-	TRBV7-2	TRBJ2-3	CASSPGIGTQYF	TGTGCCAGCAGCCCTGGAATCGGGACGCAGTATTTT
-	TRBD2	TRBV27	TRBJ2-1	CASSLSSGSYEQFF	TGTGCCAGCAGTTTATCCAGCGGGAGTTATGAGCAGTTCTTC